The next 12 T cell receptor beta chains were all read from a single sample in a study of vaccination and CD4 T cells after COVID-19. Sequence data for DNA of cultured CD4+ T cells were generated by the Oncomine TCR Beta short-read assay. One entry per CDR3 protein, called by TCRdb with MiXCR from the PCR reads. The sample shows approximately 21,000 distinct CDR3 sequences, 35% to 50% of them seen only once. Their cognate antigens are unknown. Treatment reported: roughly ten-day PBMC culture with coronavirus spike peptide pools or control peptides (ViraFEST assay). The source was CD4+ T cells from blood, cultured in vitro, collected after SARS-CoV-2 vaccination. All receptors come from a human donor who had recovered from COVID-19.

This clonotype has more than one count but fewer than ten. The J gene is TRBJ1-6, the V gene TRBV7-2, with 7 bases fitting TRBD1. The ends lost 5 bases at V and 10 bases at J; junction bases unmatched: 8. CDR1 SGHTA and CDR2 FQGNSA come from the germline V gene. The CDR3 has 14 residues. CDR3 sequence: CASSIIQGRSPLHF. The CDR3 DNA follows: TGTGCCAGCAGCATCATACAGGGGAGGTCACCCCTCCACTTT.

This clonotype was picked up a small number of times. CDR3 loop: CASSLDRGGARETQYF. The CDR3 nucleotides read TGTGCCAGCAGCTTGGATAGGGGTGGGGCGCGAGAGACCCAGTACTTC. This chain joins TRBV5-4 and TRBJ2-5, with TRBD1 as a possible D gene (5 bases). The length of the CDR3 is 16 residues. V shed 0 bases and J shed 4 bases, with 16 bases lying between them. Germline V lookup: CDR1 SGHNT, CDR2 YYREEE (reference sequence).

This clonotype has only a few counts. The gene calls are TRBV20-1 and TRBJ1-2, with a possible D match to TRBD1 (5 bases). The CDR3 length is 13 residues. CDR1 is DFQATT and CDR2 is SNEGSKA in the germline V gene (reference sequence). Deletions cut 0 bases from V and 8 bases from J, with 13 bases between. CDR3 in amino acids: CSARDPRAVGYTF. The CDR3, as DNA: TGCAGTGCTAGAGATCCCAGGGCGGTAGGCTACACCTTC.

The chain has TRBV7-6 and TRBJ1-3; D unresolved. With 5 bases removed from V and 0 bases from J, the gap between germline ends came to 20 bases. Germline assignment: CDR1 SGHVS and CDR2 FNYEAQ. The CDR3 runs 18 residues. The DNA for the CDR3 is TGTGCCAGCAGCCGCCGGCCCCCCCCAAATGACTCTGGAAACACCATATATTTT. This codes for CASSRRPPPNDSGNTIYF.

The chain recombines TRBV9 with TRBJ2-5; perhaps D is TRBD1 or TRBD2 (6 bases each). Germline CDR1 is SGDLS and CDR2 is YYNGEE. The V end lost 0 bases, the J end lost 2 bases, and 11 bases lay between the germline ends. The CDR3 is made up of 15 amino acids. The CDR3 DNA follows: TGTGCCAGCAGCGTAGTGGAGGGGGGACAAGAGACCCAGTACTTC. This encodes CASSVVEGGQETQYF. Full variable domain (missing parts from reference TRBV9 and TRBJ2-5): DSGVTQTPKHLITATGQRVTLRCSPRSGDLSVYWYQQSLDQGLQFLIQYYNGEERAKGNILERFSAQQFPDLHSELNLSSLELGDSALYFCASSVVEGGQETQYFGPGTRLLVL.

This CDR3 is CASSLPSGSAETQYF. CDR3 DNA: TGTGCCAGCAGTTTACCTAGCGGGAGCGCCGAGACCCAGTACTTC. The chain links TRBV28 to TRBJ2-5, with 10 nucleotides matching TRBD2. CDR1 is MDHEN, CDR2 SYDVKM, per germline. The CDR3 contains 15 residues. V lost 2 bases to trimming and J lost 5 bases; unmatched junction nucleotides: 5.

This chain connects TRBV7-8 to TRBJ1-4; weak D call: TRBD1 (5 bases). This CDR3 has 14 residues. The V end was cut by 3 bases, the J end by 8 bases, with 13 bases between. CDR1 is SGHVS and CDR2 is FQNEAQ in the germline V gene. The CDR3 loop is CASSFGAAREKLFF. CDR3 bases: TGTGCCAGCAGCTTCGGGGCGGCGAGGGAAAAACTGTTTTTT.

The gene calls are TRBV7-9 and TRBJ1-1, with TRBD1 as a possible D gene (5 bases). The CDR3 loop spans 14 amino acids. The V end was cut by 5 bases, the J end by 11 bases, with 21 bases between. Germline assignment: CDR1 SEHNR and CDR2 FQNEAQ (reference sequence). In nucleotides, the CDR3 is TGTGCCAGCAGCGGGAGGGGAGGGTTAGAGAGGGCTTTCTTT. As protein: CASSGRGGLERAFF.

This clonotype was seen a few times. V gene TRBV7-9 combines with J gene TRBJ1-6; 7 positions match TRBD1. V lost 5 bases and J lost 5; bases outside the gene matches: 9. CDR3 length: 16 amino acids. The germline CDR1 and CDR2 sequences are SEHNR and FQNEAQ (reference sequence). CDR3 DNA: TGTGCCAGCAGCCTACCAGGTGGACAGGATAATTCACCCCTCCACTTT. Its protein is CASSLPGGQDNSPLHF.

The chain has TRBV20-1 and TRBJ2-3; 8 bases map to TRBD2. The V segment lost 6 bases and the J segment 5 bases; nucleotides outside the gene matches: 16. This CDR3 comprises 16 residues. Germline-derived CDR1 and CDR2 are DFQATT and SNEGSKA (reference sequence). In nucleotides, the CDR3 is TGCAGTGCCCACGCCCTAGCGGGTTCCCTCGGAGATACGCAGTATTTT. It yields the protein CSAHALAGSLGDTQYF.

The chain employs TRBV6-1 and TRBJ1-4; 7 nucleotides line up with TRBD1. The CDR3 runs 15 residues. Trimming removed 5 bases from V and 8 bases from J; junction bases left unmatched: 11. CDR1 and CDR2 from the germline V gene are MNHNS and SASEGT. The CDR3 region has the DNA TGTGCCAGCAGTCCCCAAGACAGGGCGGGCGAAAAACTGTTTTTT. This sequence encodes CASSPQDRAGEKLFF.

This clonotype was detected only a few times. V usage is TRBV7-6 and J usage is TRBJ2-5; the match to TRBD1 covers 7 bases. The germline V gene encodes CDR1 SGHVS and CDR2 FNYEAQ. The CDR3 is 18 amino acids. V lost 1 base, J lost 0 bases, and 11 bases stayed unmatched. CDR3 amino acids: CASSLGLVGQTNQETQYF. CDR3 coding DNA: TGTGCCAGCAGCTTAGGATTGGTGGGACAGACAAACCAAGAGACCCAGTACTTC.